A single sample gave rise to the 23 T cell receptor beta chains below, sequenced in a study of T cells in localized non-small cell lung cancer. Using immunoSEQ multiplex PCR, the repertoire was profiled, and TCRdb retains in-frame clones only, with some absent. The sample shows some 38,000 clones, roughly 90% of them seen only once. Sequencing used peripheral blood mononuclear cells, obtained before any cancer treatment. These receptors were collected from a male donor at least 60 years old with stage II lung adenocarcinoma.

The chain has TRBV19 and TRBJ1-2; weak D call: TRBD1 (5 bases). CDR3 length: 16 amino acids. From germline, CDR1 is LNHDA and CDR2 SQIVND (reference sequence). Trimming shortened V by 3 bases and J by 4 bases, and 18 bases separated the two germline ends. The CDR3, as DNA: TGTGCCAGTAGTATCAGGGTCGGGAGCTCGATCTATGGCTACACCTTC. Its translation is CASSIRVGSSIYGYTF.

The rearrangement uses TRBV7-2 and TRBJ1-4, with a possible D match to TRBD1 (5 bases). The CDR3 is 15 amino acids. CDR1 and CDR2 (germline): SGHTA, FQGNSA. V lost 7 bases and J 4 bases, leaving 16 bases between the germline ends. The CDR3 sequence is CASTLRRGVNEKLFF. CDR3 DNA: TGTGCCAGCACCCTTAGACGGGGCGTTAATGAAAAACTGTTTTTT.

The V and J genes are TRBV7-8 and TRBJ1-1; D gene ambiguous. V lost 5 bases to trimming and J lost 11 bases, with 12 bases between them. Germline values: CDR1 SGHVS, CDR2 FQNEAQ. The CDR3 totals 11 residues. This CDR3 is CASSSAIGAFF. CDR3 coding DNA: TGTGCCAGCAGCAGCGCGATCGGGGCTTTCTTT.

J is TRBJ1-2 and V is TRBV28; D ambiguous. V gave up 5 bases and J gave up 6 bases, with 13 bases separating them. The germline gives CDR1 MDHEN, CDR2 SYDVKM. This CDR3 comprises 13 residues. CDR3 sequence reads: CASSGAGGNGYTF. The CDR3 nucleotides read TGTGCCAGCAGTGGAGCCGGCGGGAATGGCTACACCTTC.

The chain combines TRBV2 with TRBJ2-1; D possibly corresponds to TRBD1 (6 bases). Trimming cost V 5 bases and J 10 bases, with 15 bases left between them. There are 13 residues in the CDR3. In germline, CDR1 is SNHLY, CDR2 FYNNEI. The CDR3 bases are TGTGCCAGCAGTTCTACACAGGGAAACGAGCAGTTCTTC. Protein sequence: CASSSTQGNEQFF.

The rearrangement uses TRBV4-1 and TRBJ2-1, with D possibly TRBD2 on 6 matching bases. The V gene lost 2 bases and the J gene lost 6 bases, with 14 bases spanning the gap. Per the germline V gene, CDR1 is MGHRA and CDR2 is YSYEKL. This CDR3 is 15 amino acids long. Written as DNA, the CDR3 is TGCGCCAGCAGCCAATTATCGGGAGCCACCAATGAGCAGTTCTTC. Amino acid sequence: CASSQLSGATNEQFF.

Only one count was recorded for this clone. The chain couples TRBV18 to TRBJ2-6; D not resolved. Germline CDR1 and CDR2: KGHSH and LQKENI. Between the trimmed V and J ends, which lost 5 bases and 0 bases, there was a span of 8 bases. This CDR3 contains 15 residues. The CDR3 region has the DNA TGTGCCAGCTCAGAGCCGAACTCTGGGGCCAACGTCCTGACTTTC. Translation gives CASSEPNSGANVLTF.

The V gene is TRBV7-9, the J gene TRBJ2-7; 9 bases map to TRBD1. The germline V gene encodes CDR1 SEHNR and CDR2 FQNEAQ (reference sequence). The CDR3 loop spans 14 amino acids. V lost 7 bases to trimming and J lost 4 bases; unmatched junction nucleotides: 8. The chain's CDR3 is CASTFWDREYEQYF. CDR3 nucleotide sequence: TGTGCCAGCACCTTCTGGGACAGGGAGTACGAGCAGTACTTC.

CDR3 amino acids: CASSQRSDYGYTF. The CDR3 bases are TGCGCCAGCAGCCAAAGGAGTGACTATGGCTACACCTTC. The genes are TRBV4-1 and TRBJ1-2; D is undetermined. Germline V gene data show CDR1 as MGHRA and CDR2 as YSYEKL. The ends were cut back, 2 bases at V and 3 bases at J, with 7 bases in the middle. CDR3 length equals 13 residues.

V usage is TRBV6-6 and J usage is TRBJ1-2; TRBD1 is a possible D gene (6 bases). The CDR3 totals 13 residues. Germline CDR1 is MNHNY and CDR2 is SVGAGI (reference sequence). Trimming left V 5 bases short and J 5 bases short, with 12 bases between. The chain's CDR3 is CASSPQGHYGYTF. CDR3 bases: TGTGCCAGCAGTCCACAGGGACATTATGGCTACACCTTC.

This CDR3 is CASSKGTRDGRGTTDTQYF. The DNA for the CDR3 is TGTGCCAGCAGCAAGGGCACCCGGGATGGAAGGGGGACCACAGATACGCAGTATTTT. This chain connects TRBV21-1 to TRBJ2-3; the table's D gene call, TRBD1, was not cross checked with the DNA. TRBV21-1 is a listed pseudogene. The CDR3 loop spans 19 amino acids.

The chain carries TRBV25-1 and TRBJ1-2; TRBD1 is a possible D gene (6 bases). With 6 bases removed from V and 6 bases from J, the gap between germline ends came to 11 bases. From germline, CDR1 is MGHDK and CDR2 SYGVNS. There are 12 residues in the CDR3. In DNA, the CDR3 is TGTGCCAGCAGGTTTGACAGGAATGGCTACACCTTC. Translation gives CASRFDRNGYTF.

The chain combines TRBV4-2 with TRBJ1-4; 10 bases line up with TRBD1. CDR3 length equals 14 residues. The V and J ends lost 2 bases and 8 bases, in that order; junction bases with no gene match: 2. Germline CDR1 LGHNA, CDR2 YNFKEQ. In DNA, the CDR3 is TGTGCCAGCAGCCAATGGGGACAGGGGGAAAAACTGTTTTTT. Translating it yields CASSQWGQGEKLFF.

This chain uses TRBV10-1 with TRBJ2-5; D is unresolved. In germline, CDR1 is WNHNN, CDR2 SYGVQD (reference sequence). CDR3 length equals 12 residues. The V and J ends lost 0 bases and 4 bases respectively, with 3 bases between them. The CDR3 protein is CASSESRETQYF. The CDR3 region has the DNA TGCGCCAGCAGTGAGTCAAGAGAGACCCAGTACTTC.

The chain couples TRBV5-4 to TRBJ2-1; 7 nucleotides agree with TRBD2. The trim removed 4 bases at V and 6 bases at J, leaving 4 bases unmatched. The germline CDR1 and CDR2 sequences are SGHNT and YYREEE (reference sequence). The CDR3 length is 13 residues. The CDR3 sequence is CASSLRLANEQFF. The CDR3 DNA sequence: TGTGCCAGCAGCCTTAGACTAGCCAATGAGCAGTTCTTC.

J is TRBJ2-1 and V is TRBV5-1; 11 bases match TRBD2. The CDR3 is 16 amino acids. V was pared by 4 bases and J by 8 bases, with 11 bases of the junction left unmatched. Germline loops: CDR1 SGHRS, CDR2 YFSETQ. The CDR3 region is CASSHGTSGGGDEQFF. The CDR3 nucleotides read TGCGCCAGCAGCCACGGGACTAGCGGAGGGGGCGATGAGCAGTTCTTC.

The chain is built from TRBV7-9 and TRBJ2-3, with D perhaps TRBD1 or TRBD2 (5 bases each). The CDR3 runs to 14 residues. Looked up from germline, CDR1 is SEHNR and CDR2 is FQNEAQ (reference sequence). V dropped 6 bases and J dropped 1 base, with 11 bases sitting between them. The CDR3 is CASRRDRGTDTQYF. CDR3 in DNA: TGTGCCAGCAGACGGGACCGAGGCACAGATACGCAGTATTTT.

The gene calls are TRBV19 and TRBJ2-7; D is perhaps TRBD1 or TRBD2 (5 bases each). Germline V gene data show CDR1 as LNHDA and CDR2 as SQIVND (reference sequence). Trimming left V 6 bases short and J 8 bases short, with 20 bases between. The CDR3 sequence is 14 residues long. The CDR3 coding sequence is TGTGCCAGTAGCGCCGGGACCCCCGAGGTGAAGCAGTACTTC. Translation: CASSAGTPEVKQYF.

This chain connects TRBV6-6 to TRBJ1-4; 9 bases line up with TRBD1. V trimming: 5 bases; J trimming: 5 bases; junction bases outside the gene matches: 3. The CDR3 has 14 residues. Germline V gene sequence: CDR1 MNHNY, CDR2 SVGAGI (reference sequence). DNA of the CDR3: TGTGCCAGCAGTCACAGGGGGCGGAATGAAAAACTGTTTTTT. It specifies CASSHRGRNEKLFF.

This chain uses TRBV7-2 with TRBJ1-3; D gene ambiguous. Germline CDR1 reads SGHTA; CDR2 reads FQGNSA. Trimming took 5 bases from V and 0 from J, leaving 14 bases between them. The CDR3 length is 16 residues. CDR3 loop: CASSKPGGNSGNTIYF. The DNA for the CDR3 is TGTGCCAGCAGCAAACCGGGTGGGAACTCTGGAAACACCATATATTTT.

The rearrangement uses TRBV27 and TRBJ1-1; D remains ambiguous. The length of the CDR3 is 14 residues. Germline-derived CDR1 and CDR2 are MNHEY and SMNVEV (reference sequence). V lost 0 bases and J 4 bases, leaving 9 bases between the germline ends. Here the CDR3 reads CASSLSTPPTEAFF. CDR3 bases: TGTGCCAGCAGTTTATCGACCCCCCCCACTGAAGCTTTCTTT.

This sequence joins TRBV6-8 and TRBJ2-7; no firm D call. Germline CDR1 reads MNHGY; CDR2 reads SAAAGT. V was cut by 2 bases and J by 3 bases, with 17 bases left in between. CDR3 length: 16 amino acids. The CDR3 spells CASSYNARNEDYEQYF. The DNA for the CDR3 is TGTGCCAGCAGTTACAATGCCAGGAATGAGGACTACGAGCAGTACTTC.

This clone appeared once. The chain employs TRBV7-9 and TRBJ2-7; no clear D. V was cut by 1 base and J by 4 bases, with 5 bases left in between. The CDR3 length is 12 residues. Germline loops: CDR1 SEHNR, CDR2 FQNEAQ (reference sequence). CDR3 protein: CASSLGSYEQYF. For the CDR3, the DNA is TGTGCCAGCAGCTTAGGCTCTTACGAGCAGTACTTC.